The clone carrying this TCR beta chain was counted between two and nine times. Its target is not known. The data belong to a study of neurological immune-mediated disorders. In TCRdb, the 5' RACE reads were re-called with MiXCR into one record per CDR3 protein. The sample consists of about 55,000 distinct CDR3 sequences, about 4% of them appearing once. Regarding the study as a whole: It was HTLV-1-associated myelopathy that showed the most TCR clonal expansion, while multiple sclerosis showed the least, falling below healthy controls.

The unsorted libraries had their origin in 2 million PBMCs stored at -80 C. The CDR3 loop spans 15 amino acids. Germline trimming cut 6 bases from V and 3 bases from J; bases unmatched to any gene: 7. Germline V gene lookup returns CDR1 MNHNY and CDR2 SVGAGI (reference sequence). The chain joins TRBV6-6 to TRBJ2-3; TRBD1 matches at 9 bases. The clonotype originates from a man between 50 and 59 years old with multiple sclerosis. Sequencing used PBMCs. Here the CDR3 reads CASRNRDRATDTQYF. CDR3 coding DNA: TGTGCCAGCAGAAACCGGGACAGGGCGACAGATACGCAGTATTTT.